Each of the 26 T cell receptor beta chains below was sequenced from the same sample in a study of beta chain features in type 1 diabetes. Investigators reverse transcribed all isolated RNA, so they sequenced expressed TCRB transcripts. Generated by immunoSEQ multiplex PCR, the TCRdb table keeps only in-frame clones and is missing some. The data hold around 200,000 clones, with around 13% observed a single time. The specimen sequenced was central memory CD4+ T cells from blood. The receptors come from a woman aged 18-35 years in good health.

The chain recombines TRBV10-2 with TRBJ2-4, with D maybe TRBD1 (5 bases). Germline V gene data show CDR1 as WSHSY and CDR2 as SAAADI. The CDR3 totals 12 residues. V shed 7 bases and J shed 9 bases, with 13 bases lying between them. CDR3 coding DNA: TGCGCCAGCACCCCACAGGCCGGCATTCAGTACTTC. This encodes CASTPQAGIQYF.

V is TRBV18 and J is TRBJ2-1; D may be TRBD1 (5 bases). This CDR3 has 16 residues. V lost 3 bases to trimming and J lost 3 bases, with 15 bases between them. The germline gives CDR1 KGHSH, CDR2 LQKENI. CDR3 sequence (DNA): TGTGCCAGCTCACCGCCGCAAGGGGCCGGCTACAATGAGCAGTTCTTC. This encodes CASSPPQGAGYNEQFF.

With respect to this clone: This specimen includes other DNA sequences encoding the same CDR3. V is TRBV28 and J is TRBJ2-6; maybe TRBD1 (5 bases). V was shortened by 5 bases and J by 4 bases, with 12 bases between the two germline ends. This CDR3 is built from 15 residues. Germline V CDR1 and CDR2: MDHEN, SYDVKM. CDR3 nucleotides: TGTGCCAGCAGTCCCCAGGGCGCAGGGGCCAACGTCCTGACTTTC. Its translation is CASSPQGAGANVLTF.

The V gene is TRBV4-2, the J gene TRBJ2-6; D possibly corresponds to TRBD1 (6 bases). V shed 3 bases and J shed 0 bases, with 12 bases lying between them. The CDR3 sequence is 17 residues long. Germline V gene sequence: CDR1 LGHNA, CDR2 YNFKEQ. The CDR3 DNA reads TGTGCCAGCAGCCAGCCGACAGGAGTCTCTGGGGCCAACGTCCTGACTTTC. It is translated as CASSQPTGVSGANVLTF.

The rearrangement joins TRBV7-3 to TRBJ2-1; perhaps TRBD1 as D (6 bases). Looked up from germline, CDR1 is SGHTA and CDR2 is FQGTGA. The length of the CDR3 is 17 residues. Trimming shortened V by 1 base and J by 6 bases, and 19 bases separated the two germline ends. Here the CDR3 reads CASSLRVRGQITNEQFF. The CDR3 DNA follows: TGTGCCAGCAGCTTAAGGGTTCGGGGACAAATTACCAATGAGCAGTTCTTC.

J is TRBJ2-5 and V is TRBV30; a possible D gene is TRBD1 (6 bases). In germline, CDR1 is GTSNPN, CDR2 SVGIG (reference sequence). V dropped 3 bases and J dropped 4 bases, with 18 bases sitting between them. The CDR3 has 15 amino acids. For the CDR3, the DNA is TGTGCCTGGAGCGCTCTGGCAGGGGTCTCAGAGACCCAGTACTTC. Its translation is CAWSALAGVSETQYF.

This chain joins TRBV11-3 and TRBJ2-1, with 12 nucleotides matching TRBD2. Germline loops: CDR1 SGHNT, CDR2 YENEEA. The junction had 7 bases not matched to a gene; V was cut back by 10 bases and J by 9 bases. The CDR3 length is 13 residues. CDR3 protein: CATGLAGRSEQFF. The CDR3 coding sequence is TGTGCCACCGGACTAGCGGGACGGAGTGAGCAGTTCTTC.

The sample holds a few counts of this clone. The chain has TRBV28 and TRBJ2-3; 8 bases agree with TRBD2. The CDR3 extends over 20 amino acids. CDR1 MDHEN and CDR2 SYDVKM come from the germline V gene. Unmatched junction bases numbered 18, after V lost 4 bases and J lost 0 bases. The CDR3 coding sequence is TGTGCCAGCAGTTCCGACCATCGATGGGAGCGGGAGCTTAGCACAGATACGCAGTATTTT. This codes for CASSSDHRWERELSTDTQYF.

The chain couples TRBV11-2 to TRBJ2-7, with 10 bases lining up with TRBD1. The CDR3 contains 15 residues. In germline, CDR1 is SGHAT, CDR2 FQNNGV. V was clipped by 2 bases and J by 7 bases; unmatched bases: 8. CDR3 region: CASSLMTGGVQEQYF. CDR3 nucleotides: TGTGCCAGCAGCTTAATGACAGGGGGCGTCCAGGAGCAGTACTTC.

V gene TRBV7-9 combines with J gene TRBJ2-3; D perhaps matches TRBD2 (7 bases). Germline CDR1 reads SEHNR; CDR2 reads FQNEAQ (reference sequence). Trimming cost V 3 bases and J 2 bases, with 15 bases left between them. There are 16 residues in the CDR3. CDR3 amino acids: CASSLGGRGYTDTQYF. Written as DNA, the CDR3 is TGTGCCAGCAGCTTGGGGGGGCGGGGATACACAGATACGCAGTATTTT.

The chain uses TRBV30 and TRBJ2-3; the match to TRBD2 covers 8 bases. CDR1 is GTSNPN, CDR2 SVGIG, per germline (reference sequence). The V segment lost 5 bases and the J segment 3 bases; nucleotides outside the gene matches: 7. This CDR3 region has 14 residues. CDR3 DNA sequence: TGTGCCTGGGTCGGGCTAGCGGGTACAGATACGCAGTATTTT. Translated, it gives CAWVGLAGTDTQYF. The full variable domain, its missing parts supplied by reference TRBV30 and TRBJ2-3, is SQTIHQWPATLVQPVGSPLSLECTVEGTSNPNLYWYRQAAGRGLQLLFYSVGIGQISSEVPQNLSASRPQDRQFILSSKKLLLSDSGFYLCAWVGLAGTDTQYFGPGTRLTVL.

V usage is TRBV27 and J usage is TRBJ1-2; the match to TRBD1 covers 8 bases. The CDR3 loop spans 14 amino acids. The trim removed 5 bases at V and 8 bases at J, leaving 10 bases unmatched. Germline loops: CDR1 MNHEY, CDR2 SMNVEV (reference sequence). CDR3 in DNA: TGTGCCAGCAGTCCCCGACAGGGGCGAAGGGGCTACACCTTC. It codes for CASSPRQGRRGYTF.

The chain combines TRBV28 with TRBJ1-1; D possibly corresponds to TRBD1 (5 bases). There are 13 residues in the CDR3. The germline V gene has CDR1 MDHEN and CDR2 SYDVKM. V was pared by 3 bases and J by 13 bases, with 18 bases between. The CDR3 loop reads CASSFRGTSVVFF. CDR3 nucleotides: TGTGCCAGCAGTTTTCGGGGGACTTCGGTGGTTTTCTTT. The variable domain in full, with the rest retrieved from reference TRBV28 and TRBJ1-1, is DVKVTQSSRYLVKRTGEKVFLECVQDMDHENMFWYRQDPGLGLRLIYFSYDVKMKEKGDIPEGYSVSREKKERFSLILESASTNQTSMYLCASSFRGTSVVFFGQGTRLTVV.

This clone was seen a few times. The gene calls are TRBV18 and TRBJ2-5; TRBD2 matches at 7 bases. The CDR3 loop spans 15 amino acids. Trimming at V came to 4 bases and at J to 5 bases, leaving 10 bases not matched to a gene. Germline lookup yields CDR1 KGHSH and CDR2 LQKENI. The CDR3 DNA sequence: TGTGCCAGCTCACGACGGGAGGCCTCGAGGGAGACCCAGTACTTC. It yields the protein CASSRREASRETQYF.

The chain employs TRBV21-1 and TRBJ2-2; no check of the table's D call, TRBD1, against the DNA was made. TRBV21-1 is reported as a pseudogene. This CDR3 spans 17 amino acids. CDR3 region: CASSWEDGDRNTGELFF. The CDR3 DNA sequence: TGTGCCAGCAGCTGGGAGGACGGGGACAGAAACACCGGGGAGCTGTTTTTT.

The chain links TRBV6-5 to TRBJ2-3, with D possibly matching TRBD2 (5 bases). V lost 4 bases to trimming and J lost 0 bases, with 5 bases between them. CDR1 is MNHEY, CDR2 SVGAGI, per germline. The CDR3 consists of 13 residues. CDR3 region: CASSWTSTDTQYF. For the CDR3, the DNA is TGTGCCAGCAGTTGGACTAGCACAGATACGCAGTATTTT.

The chain has TRBV7-9 and TRBJ1-2; 8 positions match TRBD1. The CDR3 runs 15 residues. V gave up 5 bases and J gave up 7 bases; unmatched junction bases: 12. The germline CDR1 and CDR2 sequences are SEHNR and FQNEAQ (reference sequence). This chain's CDR3 is CASSRTDRGSSGYTF. The DNA of the CDR3 is TGTGCCAGCAGCCGAACTGACAGGGGATCAAGTGGCTACACCTTC.

This clone occurred a few times. This chain uses TRBV13 with TRBJ1-2, with 8 bases aligning to TRBD1. After removal of 1 base from V and 5 bases from J, the junction contained 6 bases not matched to a gene. This CDR3 spans 15 amino acids. Germline V gives CDR1 PRHDT, CDR2 FYEKMQ (reference sequence). The CDR3 spells CASSLADRGIYGYTF. The CDR3 DNA reads TGTGCCAGCAGCTTAGCAGACAGGGGCATTTATGGCTACACCTTC.

The chain recombines TRBV28 with TRBJ1-1; 7 positions match TRBD1. The germline V gene has CDR1 MDHEN and CDR2 SYDVKM. V lost 6 bases to trimming and J lost 11 bases; unmatched junction nucleotides: 9. CDR3 length equals 12 residues. CDR3 nucleotides: TGTGCCAGCAGGACAGGGCAACCGGGGGCTTTCTTT. Protein product: CASRTGQPGAFF.

This chain links TRBV30 with TRBJ1-5; possible D gene TRBD1, 5 bases. Germline V gene lookup returns CDR1 GTSNPN and CDR2 SVGIG (reference sequence). The CDR3 runs 14 residues. Trimming left V 0 bases short and J 3 bases short, with 9 bases between. The CDR3 spells CAWSVSGNNQPQHF. In DNA form, the CDR3 reads TGTGCCTGGAGTGTCTCAGGGAACAATCAGCCCCAGCATTTT.

The table lists this clone with a few counts. At the DNA level, this CDR3 is encoded by other sequences in the same sample as well. The chain has TRBV29-1 and TRBJ1-1; 8 nucleotides align to TRBD1. CDR1 is SQVTM, CDR2 ANQGSEA, per germline. The CDR3 consists of 12 residues. The junction had 4 bases not matched to a gene; V was cut back by 5 bases and J by 5 bases. The CDR3 DNA is TGCAGCGTTTGGACAGGGAGAACTGAAGCTTTCTTT. Protein: CSVWTGRTEAFF.

This clone was counted a few times. This chain joins TRBV10-2 and TRBJ2-7; 7 nucleotides match TRBD2. Trimming took 0 bases from V and 4 from J; bases not matched to a gene: 6. The CDR3 is 15 amino acids. Germline V gives CDR1 WSHSY, CDR2 SAAADI. This CDR3 is CASSESAGATYEQYF. CDR3 coding DNA: TGCGCCAGCAGTGAGTCGGCGGGAGCCACATACGAGCAGTACTTC.

The rearrangement uses TRBV6-6 and TRBJ1-3, with 7 bases matching TRBD1. The CDR3 is 15 amino acids. J was trimmed by 2 bases and V by 4 bases; bases with no gene match: 5. The germline CDR1 and CDR2 sequences are MNHNY and SVGAGI (reference sequence). DNA of the CDR3: TGTGCCAGCAGTTCGACAGGGCTCGCTGGAAACACCATATATTTT. Its translation: CASSSTGLAGNTIYF.

In this sample, this clone turned up a few times. The rearrangement joins TRBV7-2 to TRBJ2-1, with TRBD1 as a possible D gene (6 bases). The CDR3 runs 11 residues. V lost 8 bases and J lost 10, with 12 bases in between. CDR1 is SGHTA and CDR2 is FQGNSA in the germline V gene. This chain's CDR3 is CASFTGFEQFF. The CDR3 region has the DNA TGTGCCAGCTTTACAGGGTTCGAGCAGTTCTTC.

The chain carries TRBV28 and TRBJ2-7; D remains unclear. The CDR3 has 13 residues. Germline V lookup: CDR1 MDHEN, CDR2 SYDVKM. V lost 5 bases and J lost 0, with 8 bases in between. The CDR3 nucleotides read TGTGCCAGCAGTCATGACAACTCCTACGAGCAGTACTTC. Encoded protein: CASSHDNSYEQYF. The whole variable domain, filled in from reference TRBV28 and TRBJ2-7, reads DVKVTQSSRYLVKRTGEKVFLECVQDMDHENMFWYRQDPGLGLRLIYFSYDVKMKEKGDIPEGYSVSREKKERFSLILESASTNQTSMYLCASSHDNSYEQYFGPGTRLTVT.

This chain joins TRBV28 and TRBJ1-1; TRBD1 might be the D (5 bases). This CDR3 has 16 amino acids. The V gene's germline CDR1 is MDHEN and CDR2 SYDVKM. V lost 5 bases, J lost 2 bases, and 18 bases lay in between. The CDR3: CASSGSGQLLNTEAFF. The CDR3 DNA reads TGTGCCAGCAGTGGCTCCGGACAACTACTTAACACTGAAGCTTTCTTT.